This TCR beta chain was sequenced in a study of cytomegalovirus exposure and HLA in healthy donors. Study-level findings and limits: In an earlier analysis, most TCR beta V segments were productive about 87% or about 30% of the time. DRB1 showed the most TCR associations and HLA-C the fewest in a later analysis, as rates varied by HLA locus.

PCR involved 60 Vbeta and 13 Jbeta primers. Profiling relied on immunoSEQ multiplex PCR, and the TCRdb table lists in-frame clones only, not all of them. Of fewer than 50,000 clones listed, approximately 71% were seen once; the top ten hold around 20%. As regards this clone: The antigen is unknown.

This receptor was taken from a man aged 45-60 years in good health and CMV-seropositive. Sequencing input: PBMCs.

CDR3 bases: TGTGCCAGCAGCTTAAGGGGGACCGGGGAGCTGTTTTTT. Translating gives CASSLRGTGELFF. V gene TRBV7-9 combines with J gene TRBJ2-2; D might be TRBD1 (6 bases). V shed 2 bases and J shed 5 bases, with 6 bases lying between them. The CDR3 runs 13 residues. CDR1 and CDR2 (germline): SEHNR, FQNEAQ (reference sequence).